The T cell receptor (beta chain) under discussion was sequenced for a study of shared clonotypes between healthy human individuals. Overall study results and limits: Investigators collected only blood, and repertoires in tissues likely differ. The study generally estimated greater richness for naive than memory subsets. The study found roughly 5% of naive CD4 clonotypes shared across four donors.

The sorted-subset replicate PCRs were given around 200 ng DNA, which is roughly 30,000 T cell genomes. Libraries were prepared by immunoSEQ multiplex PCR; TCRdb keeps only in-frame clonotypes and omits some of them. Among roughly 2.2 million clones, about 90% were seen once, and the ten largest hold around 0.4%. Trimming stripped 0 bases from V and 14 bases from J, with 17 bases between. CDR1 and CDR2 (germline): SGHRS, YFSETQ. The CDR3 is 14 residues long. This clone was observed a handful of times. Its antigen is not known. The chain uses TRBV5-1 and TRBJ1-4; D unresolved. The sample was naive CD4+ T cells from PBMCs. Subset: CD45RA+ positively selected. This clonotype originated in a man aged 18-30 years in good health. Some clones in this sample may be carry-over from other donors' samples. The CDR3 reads CASSLAPYNERLFF. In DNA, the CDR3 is TGCGCCAGCAGCTTGGCACCGTATAATGAAAGGCTGTTTTTT. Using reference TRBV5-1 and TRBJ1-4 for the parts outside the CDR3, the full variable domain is KAGVTQTPRYLIKTRGQQVTLSCSPISGHRSVSWYQQTPGQGLQFLFEYFSETQRNKGNFPGRFSGRQFSNSRSEMNVSTLELGDSALYLCASSLAPYNERLFFGSGTQLSVL.